This paragraph reports one T cell receptor beta chain. Which antigen it targets is not known. Nothing much larger sits one base from this clone, and base qualities are not available. The germline V and J ends show losses of 0 bases and 9 bases respectively, and no gene match explains 11 bases of the junction. CDR1 SGHDT and CDR2 YYEEEE were looked up in the germline V gene. Its CDR3 holds 17 amino acids, cysteine through phenylalanine. Here the CDR3 DNA is all that survives: 51 bases in frame from base 1. This sample stems from a study of cytomegalovirus exposure and HLA in healthy donors listed by TCRdb under 2017. Turning to the overall study: An earlier analysis of approximately 600 of the donors reported approximately 290 Gb of sequence data and 100 million to 140 million unique TCR beta sequences from about 200 million T cells. An early release covering roughly 600 HLA-typed donors comprised about 300 gigabases of sequencing data and some 79 million unique TCR sequences. Among the roughly 430 genotyped donors, around 79% belonged to the genetic ancestry cluster associated with self-reported Caucasian donors. The study aimed to test whether signatures of past pathogen exposure could be identified by cataloging public T cell receptors. The study profiled the T cell repertoires of some 610 subjects by immunosequencing and related them to cytomegalovirus serostatus. A separate validation cohort of about 110 different subjects was used in addition to the 666-subject first cohort. The study combined high-throughput TCR immunosequencing, statistical association of individual TCRs with disease status, and machine learning to predict cytomegalovirus infection status. To study patterns of TCR occurrence, a later analysis re-analyzed previously published TCR beta repertoires from 700 or so donors and added high-resolution HLA genotyping. Rather than using new phenotypic data, the later analysis identified candidate immune exposures from TCR beta sequences and from how often those sequences occurred across donors. To decide whether each TCR beta V gene segment behaved as functional or pseudogenic, an earlier analysis of several hundred of the donors relied on high-throughput TCR beta sequencing. Donor age, sex, ethnicity and CMV serostatus were compiled alongside the repertoire data. A later genetic analysis used genome-wide SNP genotypes for 398 of the 666 donors, treating that subset as a discovery cohort. Every discovery cohort repertoire had been produced on one sequencing platform. Both class I and class II loci were covered by HLA typing, at four-digit resolution. The number of donors typed differed by locus, with about 620-630 for A, B, C, DRB1 and DQB1, around 560 for DQA1, over 600 for DPA1, and around 460 for DPB1. Because of strong linkage in the cohort, five DR-DQ haplotypes were treated as single units for association and clustering. On average, roughly 240,000 unique TCR beta nucleotide sequences were sequenced per donor among 350 to 400 genotyped donors of the cohort, with roughly 18% of those sequences being non-productive.

The cohort was made up of roughly 670 healthy bone marrow donors. At the time of sampling, every cohort member was nominally healthy, though immune exposures that went unrecorded were likely present. The donor was CMV seropositive and was included in the group of some 290 seropositive cohort members. A peripheral blood sample was provided by each donor, and peripheral blood mononuclear cells were used for TCR beta sequencing. The Qiagen DNeasy Blood Extraction Kit was used to extract genomic DNA from the blood cell samples. What the research found in general, with its limitations: Linkage disequilibrium might explain the correlated functional status among segregating V segments, but an unknown experimental factor could not be excluded. This cohort had only TCR beta chains sequenced, and the lack of alpha or paired-chain data limited which features could be detected. A later genetic analysis reported fewer N-insertions in productive TCRs among donors in an Asian-associated ancestry cluster than the approximately 670-donor mean. A later analysis reported that several top co-occurrence clusters appeared linked to parvovirus B19, influenza, CMV and Epstein-Barr virus. The classifier was reported to diagnose cytomegalovirus status with high specificity and sensitivity in both the original cohort and the validation cohort. In a later analysis, most CMV-associated TCR beta chains were found to appear HLA-restricted, with HLA associations seemingly driven largely by CMV exposure. V-gene and J-gene trimming of TCR beta chains was associated with a missense DCLRE1C variant in a later genetic analysis, and the association was replicated in an independent cohort. The only immune exposure information available for the cohort was CMV serostatus. Most TCR sequences were seen in very few donors, while some public TCRs were found in many individuals. The 87-base-pair reads could not distinguish some IMGT-functional V segments, including TRBV6-2 and TRBV6-3, so those segments were excluded. A few of the identified cytomegalovirus-associated TCR beta chains were confirmed in vitro to be specific for cytomegalovirus antigens. A further reported finding was that TCR beta sequences accurately predicted the HLA-A and HLA-B alleles for most subjects in the first cohort. Assigning TCR associations to individual alleles was difficult when HLA alleles, especially DR and DQ, strongly co-occurred. Because HLA typing was unavailable for some donors at each locus, only the typed subset was used in association tests. A cluster of highly shared sequence variants was judged likely to be a technical artifact of the sequencing pipeline. A later analysis found that HLA-associated TCR beta chains were more clonally expanded and had lower generation probabilities than equally common non-associated chains. The authors suggested that the approach could potentially be generalized to other disease states and immunological phenotypes. In a later analysis, the rate of TCR association differed among HLA loci, with DRB1 alleles having the most associated TCRs and HLA-C alleles having the fewest. Because counts were too low, approximately 18 rarely observed V segments, including chromosome 9 orphons, were excluded from the earlier analysis of a few hundred of the donors. Sequencing depth was assumed to be roughly uniform across donors in the presence/absence analyses, though that assumption may not hold. In an earlier analysis of around 600 of the donors, most TCR beta V segments were observed in productive rearrangements about 90% or about 30% of the time, broadly matching IMGT annotations. A total of 150 or so TCR beta chains were listed by the study as associated with cytomegalovirus. Specific HLA alleles were associated with 16,951 TCR beta sequences at a false discovery rate of 0.05 in a later analysis.

Libraries were constructed by the immunoSEQ multiplex PCR assay. A mixture of 60 forward primers for TCR Vbeta segments and 13 reverse primers for TCR Jbeta segments was used in the multiplex PCR. The CDR3 region of rearranged TCR beta genes was amplified from genomic DNA by a multiplex PCR assay. Amplified TCR beta libraries were sequenced as 87-base-pair reads on the Illumina HiSeq System. Turning to the authors' computational methods: A later analysis counted about 80 million unique TCR beta chains across the 500 to 850 repertoires, and some 11 million of these chains were shared by at least two donors. A nearest-neighbor algorithm error-corrected the raw reads and collapsed the reads into unique sequences, merging closely related sequences to remove PCR and sequencing errors. CDR3 sequences were aligned to IMGT reference sequences to assign V, D and J gene segments. For a sequence to be retained, a match of at least six nucleotides was required to both a V gene segment and a J gene segment. A rearrangement was called productive if the CDR3 had no stop codons and remained in frame with V and J, and every other rearrangement was called non-productive. Following IMGT convention, CDR3 was defined as the stretch from the second conserved V-encoded cysteine up to the conserved J-encoded phenylalanine. Sequences without an unambiguous match to a single V gene segment were excluded from the earlier analysis of 450 to 750 of the donors. In an earlier analysis of 587 of the donors, V segments were called functional above 56.7% productive rearrangements and were called segregating when the between-donor standard deviation exceeded 5%. To diagnose cytomegalovirus status from the catalog of TCR beta chain sequences, a statistical classification framework was built. A later analysis assigned V and J genes by comparing TCR nucleotide sequences with IMGT/GENE-DB human TR gene sequences. A later analysis assigned CDR3 sequences and most-parsimonious VDJ recombination scenarios with the TCRdist pipeline. A later analysis defined each TCR beta chain by its CDR3 amino acid sequence plus V-gene family, and excluded reads lacking a unique V-gene family. As a way to deal with suspected cross-contamination and a sequencing artifact, a later analysis dropped hundreds of nucleotide sequences that were highly shared and had low generation probability. For each public chain, a later analysis derived a clonal expansion index from normalized ranks of inferred template counts within each repertoire. Generation probabilities in a later analysis came from a VDJ recombination model fitted to out-of-frame rearrangements, and those results were checked against IGoR. A later analysis scored TCR-TCR, TCR-HLA and TCR-CMV co-occurrence with hypergeometric tests, applying a repertoire-size bias correction to TCR pairs. In a later analysis, false discovery rates were estimated by permuting HLA or CMV assignments 20 times. In a later analysis, co-occurring TCRs were grouped using DBSCAN, with TCRdist sequence similarity added in when clustering inside HLA-allele-positive subsets. For co-occurrence clustering, repertoires with fewer than 30,000 or more than 120,000 public chains were excluded, along with roughly 5 repertoires with anomalous nucleotide sharing. TCRdb stores this immuneACCESS table with in-frame sequences only. Part of the clones is absent; in the studies checked, under half of the shortfall reflects unresolved V genes, and no reason is known for the rest. V, J and clone size derive from that table, while D and trimming were established from the DNA sequence. Here the sample has roughly 86,000 clones; over 60% occur a single time. The ten largest account for roughly 21% of the sample.

The sequence is built from TRBV5-6 and TRBJ1-6; 8 bases in the middle match TRBD1. Sequencing was performed on PBMCs. This receptor was taken from a woman between 50 and 59 years old in good health and CMV-seropositive. The DNA sequence is as follows: TGTGCCAGCAGCTTGGGTCCACGGACAGGACAGGGTTCACCCCTCCACTTT. Translated, it gives CASSLGPRTGQGSPLHF.